This T cell receptor beta chain was profiled in a study of OX40 agonist ivuxolimab in advanced cancers. About the study: The dose-escalation group included hepatocellular carcinoma, melanoma, renal cell carcinoma and head and neck cancer.

Trimming at V came to 5 bases and at J to 2 bases, leaving 6 bases not matched to a gene. The CDR3 runs to 14 residues. Germline V gene lookup returns CDR1 SNHLY and CDR2 FYNNEI. Here immunoSEQ multiplex PCR was the method, and the copy in TCRdb shows in-frame clones only, minus some. The profile shows about 48,000 clones, 88% of them singletons. V and J are TRBV2 and TRBJ2-7, with 7 bases fitting TRBD1. The starting material was CD4+ or CD8+ T cells sorted from blood, obtained in a trial of the OX40 agonist ivuxolimab. The source is an adult with an advanced solid tumor such as melanoma, head and neck, liver or kidney cancer. The CDR3 protein is CASSRGTVPYEQYF. The DNA for the CDR3 is TGTGCCAGCAGTAGGGGGACAGTCCCCTACGAGCAGTACTTC.